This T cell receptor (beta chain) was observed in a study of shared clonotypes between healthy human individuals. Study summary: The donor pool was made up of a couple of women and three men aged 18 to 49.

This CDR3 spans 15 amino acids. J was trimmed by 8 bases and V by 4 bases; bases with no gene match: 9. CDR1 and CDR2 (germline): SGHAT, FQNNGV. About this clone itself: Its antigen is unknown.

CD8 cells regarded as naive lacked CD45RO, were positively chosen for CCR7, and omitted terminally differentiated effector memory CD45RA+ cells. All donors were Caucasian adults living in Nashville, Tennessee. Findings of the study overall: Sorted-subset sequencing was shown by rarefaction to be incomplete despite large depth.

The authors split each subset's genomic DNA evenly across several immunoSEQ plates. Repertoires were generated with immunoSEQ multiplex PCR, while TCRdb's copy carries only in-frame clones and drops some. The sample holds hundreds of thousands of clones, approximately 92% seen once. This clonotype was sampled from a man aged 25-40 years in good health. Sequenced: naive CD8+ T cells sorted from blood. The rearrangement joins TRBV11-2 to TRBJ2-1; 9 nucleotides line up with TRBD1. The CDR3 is CASSYRDRVVDEQFF. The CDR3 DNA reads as TGTGCCAGCAGCTACCGGGACAGGGTGGTAGATGAGCAGTTCTTC.